Below are 30 T cell receptor beta chains sequenced from a single sample in a study of shared clonotypes between healthy human individuals. Naive CD8 cells were CD45RO-negative, positively selected for CCR7, excluding terminally differentiated effector memory CD45RA+ cells. Data came from immunoSEQ multiplex PCR; TCRdb stores just in-frame clones and leaves some out. The table shows about 2 million clones, with about 95% occurring only once. The sequenced sample consisted of naive CD8+ T cells sorted from blood. All receptors come from a man in his late teens or twenties in good health.

This chain joins TRBV5-6 and TRBJ1-1; no reliable D call. CDR3 length equals 15 residues. V dropped 4 bases and J dropped 3 bases, with 16 bases sitting between them. Germline V gene sequence: CDR1 SGHDT, CDR2 YYEEEE. CDR3: CASSPFQDGHTEAFF. The CDR3 DNA is TGTGCCAGCAGCCCCTTCCAAGACGGACACACTGAAGCTTTCTTT.

This clone has just one count. The DNA for the CDR3 is TGCGCCAGCAGCCAGGACTACCTGCCTAACTACTATGGCTACACCTTC. Encoded protein: CASSQDYLPNYYGYTF. The rearrangement joins TRBV4-1 to TRBJ1-2; D remains unclear. Germline-derived CDR1 and CDR2 are MGHRA and YSYEKL. The V and J ends lost 3 bases and 3 bases respectively, with 17 bases between them. The CDR3 sequence is 16 residues long.

This clone was counted once. The rearrangement joins TRBV10-2 to TRBJ1-1; no clear D. V lost 2 bases to trimming and J lost 1 base, with 5 bases between them. Germline CDR1 and CDR2: WSHSY and SAAADI. The CDR3 has 13 residues. CDR3 sequence: CASSEMWNTEAFF. DNA of the CDR3: TGCGCCAGCAGTGAGATGTGGAACACTGAAGCTTTCTTT.

V usage is TRBV2 and J usage is TRBJ1-1; 12 positions match TRBD1. The CDR3 is made up of 18 amino acids. Germline lookup yields CDR1 SNHLY and CDR2 FYNNEI. With V trimmed by 5 bases and J by 5 bases, 15 bases remained unmatched. The DNA for the CDR3 is TGTGCCAGCAGTCCCGAAATCGGGACAGGGGGCTTTTTGACTGAAGCTTTCTTT. This sequence encodes CASSPEIGTGGFLTEAFF. Complete variable domain (other parts from reference TRBV2 and TRBJ1-1): EPEVTQTPSHQVTQMGQEVILRCVPISNHLYFYWYRQILGQKVEFLVSFYNNEISEKSEIFDDQFSVERPDGSNFTLKIRSTKLEDSAMYFCASSPEIGTGGFLTEAFFGQGTRLTVV.

The V and J genes are TRBV5-1 and TRBJ1-2; D is possibly TRBD1 (5 bases). Looked up from germline, CDR1 is SGHRS and CDR2 is YFSETQ. The CDR3 has 15 amino acids. The V end lost 4 bases, the J end lost 7 bases, and 20 bases lay between the germline ends. The CDR3 sequence: CASSPPGASETGYTF. In nucleotides, the CDR3 is TGCGCCAGCAGCCCCCCCGGGGCCTCAGAGACTGGCTACACCTTC.

This chain links TRBV6-1 with TRBJ2-6; D ambiguous. The CDR3 runs to 14 residues. Germline V CDR1 and CDR2: MNHNS, SASEGT. V lost 6 bases and J 0 bases, leaving 6 bases between the germline ends. CDR3 region: CASRGFSGANVLTF. The DNA of the CDR3 is TGTGCCAGCAGGGGGTTCTCTGGGGCCAACGTCCTGACTTTC.

Points on this clone: Other DNA sequences of this sample code for an identical CDR3. The chain carries TRBV4-1 and TRBJ2-7; D is unresolved. The V gene's germline CDR1 is MGHRA and CDR2 YSYEKL. The CDR3 covers 13 residues. V was shortened by 0 bases and J by 3 bases, with 6 bases between the two germline ends. The CDR3 bases are TGCGCCAGCAGCCAAGAACCCGGCTACGAGCAGTACTTC. It specifies CASSQEPGYEQYF.

This sequence joins TRBV13 and TRBJ2-3, with a weak D call TRBD2 (6 bases). The germline V and J ends were trimmed by 5 bases and 9 bases, with 36 bases remaining between them. The CDR3 is made up of 20 amino acids. Germline values: CDR1 PRHDT, CDR2 FYEKMQ (reference sequence). This CDR3 is CASSLIRDRAGNPLLVTQYF. CDR3 sequence (DNA): TGTGCCAGCAGCCTAATCCGGGACCGCGCGGGGAATCCTCTACTTGTCACGCAGTATTTT.

The CDR3 is CASSTHGLNNEQFF. The CDR3 DNA is TGTGCCAGCAGCACCCATGGACTAAACAATGAGCAGTTCTTC. The chain has TRBV9 and TRBJ2-1; D might be TRBD2 (6 bases). The CDR3 runs to 14 residues. Trimming shortened V by 4 bases and J by 5 bases, and 13 bases separated the two germline ends. Germline V gene lookup returns CDR1 SGDLS and CDR2 YYNGEE.

This chain links TRBV5-1 with TRBJ2-7; 9 bases are shared with TRBD1. Germline loops: CDR1 SGHRS, CDR2 YFSETQ. CDR3 length equals 15 residues. With 4 bases clipped from V and 3 bases from J, the junction kept 8 bases outside the gene matches. The CDR3 is CASSAGQGLLYEQYF. DNA of the CDR3: TGCGCCAGCAGCGCGGGACAGGGTCTCCTCTACGAGCAGTACTTC.

This chain uses TRBV19 with TRBJ2-1; possible D gene TRBD1, 5 bases. The CDR3 sequence is 16 residues long. Germline loops: CDR1 LNHDA, CDR2 SQIVND (reference sequence). The V end lost 3 bases, the J end lost 5 bases, and 17 bases lay between the germline ends. CDR3 in DNA: TGTGCCAGTAGTATTATTCCCAGGGCCTCGGACAATGAGCAGTTCTTC. Residues: CASSIIPRASDNEQFF.

The rearrangement uses TRBV9 and TRBJ2-7; D is tentatively TRBD1 or TRBD2 (5 bases each). CDR1 is SGDLS and CDR2 is YYNGEE in the germline V gene. Trimming took 3 bases from V and 7 from J, leaving 17 bases between them. CDR3 length equals 14 residues. The CDR3: CASSAGPPNGEQYF. The DNA for the CDR3 is TGTGCCAGCAGCGCGGGACCTCCGAATGGGGAGCAGTACTTC.

The V call is TRBV27, the J call TRBJ2-7, with TRBD2 matching over 12 bases. Germline V gives CDR1 MNHEY, CDR2 SMNVEV (reference sequence). The CDR3 consists of 15 residues. V was clipped by 6 bases and J by 0 bases; unmatched bases: 3. Written as DNA, the CDR3 is TGTGCCAGCAGCGTGACTAGCGGGAGCTCCTACGAGCAGTACTTC. Its protein product is CASSVTSGSSYEQYF.

A remark on this clone: Other DNA sequences in the sample encode the same CDR3. This chain uses TRBV5-6 with TRBJ2-1; 13 nucleotides agree with TRBD2. V shed 0 bases, J shed 4 bases, and the junction held 1 base outside the gene matches. CDR3 size: 16 residues. Germline V CDR1 and CDR2: SGHDT, YYEEEE. For the CDR3, the DNA is TGTGCCAGCAGCTTGGGACTAGCGGGGGGTTACAATGAGCAGTTCTTC. Its translation is CASSLGLAGGYNEQFF.

The V gene is TRBV6-6, the J gene TRBJ1-1, with a tentative D call TRBD1 (6 bases). This CDR3 is built from 12 residues. Trimming shortened V by 4 bases and J by 10 bases, and 13 bases separated the two germline ends. Germline-derived CDR1 and CDR2 are MNHNY and SVGAGI (reference sequence). CDR3 DNA sequence: TGTGCCAGCAGTTTTATCCGGGACACAGCTTTCTTT. Protein sequence: CASSFIRDTAFF.

This sequence joins TRBV6-5 and TRBJ1-1; D uncertain. V was trimmed by 0 bases and J by 7 bases, leaving 15 bases between them. Germline lookup yields CDR1 MNHEY and CDR2 SVGAGI. This CDR3 spans 15 amino acids. The CDR3 spells CASSYSGGSAYEAFF. CDR3 nucleotide sequence: TGTGCCAGCAGTTACTCAGGCGGTTCAGCATATGAAGCTTTCTTT.

The chain is built from TRBV28 and TRBJ1-5; D possibly corresponds to TRBD1 (6 bases). Looked up from germline, CDR1 is MDHEN and CDR2 is SYDVKM. V shed 5 bases and J shed 2 bases, with 10 bases lying between them. The CDR3 extends over 14 amino acids. The CDR3 loop is CASSQQGGNQPQHF. For the CDR3, the DNA is TGTGCCAGCAGTCAACAGGGAGGCAATCAGCCCCAGCATTTT.

V is TRBV5-4 and J is TRBJ2-7, with a tentative D call TRBD2 (7 bases). CDR1 and CDR2 from the germline V gene are SGHNT and YYREEE (reference sequence). This CDR3 has 16 residues. Trimming took off 0 bases at V and 3 bases at J, with 16 bases between the two ends. The CDR3 bases are TGTGCCAGCAGCTTGGTGGGGGCGGGGGTAGTCTACGAGCAGTACTTC. Amino acid sequence: CASSLVGAGVVYEQYF.

The V gene is TRBV19, the J gene TRBJ2-7; 7 bases map to TRBD2. Trimming removed 3 bases from V and 2 bases from J; junction bases left unmatched: 7. The V gene's germline CDR1 is LNHDA and CDR2 SQIVND (reference sequence). There are 15 residues in the CDR3. The CDR3 DNA is TGTGCCAGTAGTATTTTCCTAGCGGATGCCTACGAGCAGTACTTC. It encodes CASSIFLADAYEQYF.

This clone was recorded once. The rearrangement links TRBV6-5 to TRBJ2-2, with D maybe TRBD2 (5 bases). V was trimmed by 5 bases and J by 3 bases, leaving 10 bases between them. From germline, CDR1 is MNHEY and CDR2 SVGAGI. The CDR3 is 14 residues long. The CDR3 loop is CASSRTSYTGELFF. Written as DNA, the CDR3 is TGTGCCAGCAGTCGGACTTCTTACACCGGGGAGCTGTTTTTT.

V is TRBV7-9 and J is TRBJ2-5; possibly TRBD1 for D (5 bases). Trimming removed 0 bases at V and 1 base at J, with 15 bases between. The CDR3 consists of 17 residues. Germline V gene lookup returns CDR1 SEHNR and CDR2 FQNEAQ (reference sequence). CDR3 protein: CASSLALTRAPQETQYF. The CDR3 nucleotides are TGTGCCAGCAGCTTAGCACTCACCAGGGCCCCCCAAGAGACCCAGTACTTC.

This chain links TRBV27 with TRBJ1-2; 11 nucleotides match TRBD1. V was clipped by 5 bases and J by 6 bases; unmatched bases: 8. This CDR3 is 15 amino acids long. The V gene's germline CDR1 is MNHEY and CDR2 SMNVEV (reference sequence). In DNA, the CDR3 is TGTGCCAGCAGTCTCTTAGGGACAGGGGGTGATGGCTACACCTTC. Encoded protein: CASSLLGTGGDGYTF.

The chain has TRBV6-6 and TRBJ2-3; D remains ambiguous. CDR1 and CDR2 (germline): MNHNY, SVGAGI (reference sequence). The CDR3 spans 16 residues. V was shortened by 2 bases and J by 2 bases, with 14 bases between the two germline ends. CDR3 nucleotide sequence: TGTGCCAGCAGTTACCTTAGCAGTCGATTCACAGATACGCAGTATTTT. Translated: CASSYLSSRFTDTQYF.

This chain joins TRBV21-1 and TRBJ1-1; the D segment call TRBD1 is taken from the table without a DNA check. TRBV21-1 is marked as a pseudogene. This CDR3 contains 14 residues. The CDR3 nucleotides read TGTGCCAGCAGTTTGACAGGGATCTGCGCTGAAGCTTTCTTT. Protein sequence: CASSLTGICAEAFF.

This clone occurred once. The J gene is TRBJ1-1, the V gene TRBV4-3; 8 nucleotides align to TRBD1. Germline V lookup: CDR1 LGHNA, CDR2 YSLEER. V lost 4 bases, J lost 7 bases, and 2 bases stayed unmatched. The CDR3 has 12 amino acids. For the CDR3, the DNA is TGCGCCAGCAGCCCGACAGGGGTTGAAGCTTTCTTT. It specifies CASSPTGVEAFF.

The genes are TRBV27 and TRBJ1-2, with TRBD1 matching 11 bases. There are 16 residues in the CDR3. Per the germline V gene, CDR1 is MNHEY and CDR2 is SMNVEV (reference sequence). With V trimmed by 5 bases and J by 3 bases, 8 bases remained unmatched. CDR3 sequence: CASSRDRGNRYYGYTF. The DNA for the CDR3 is TGTGCCAGCAGTCGGGACAGGGGGAACCGCTACTATGGCTACACCTTC.

The chain uses TRBV19 and TRBJ2-3; unclear D gene. The germline CDR1 and CDR2 sequences are LNHDA and SQIVND (reference sequence). The CDR3 contains 12 residues. Trimming left V 3 bases short and J 13 bases short, with 14 bases between. This chain's CDR3 is CASSIRPGEEYF. The CDR3 DNA reads as TGTGCCAGTAGTATTCGGCCCGGCGAGGAGTATTTT.

The chain uses TRBV9 and TRBJ2-1, with D perhaps TRBD2 (5 bases). Germline V CDR1 and CDR2: SGDLS, YYNGEE. There are 14 residues in the CDR3. Trimming removed 0 bases from V and 9 bases from J, with 13 bases in between. CDR3 in DNA: TGTGCCAGCAGCGTAGGAGGACTTCCCCCTGAGCAGTTCTTC. Amino acid sequence: CASSVGGLPPEQFF.

J is TRBJ2-7 and V is TRBV4-1, with D possibly matching TRBD2 (6 bases). The CDR3 consists of 15 residues. From germline, CDR1 is MGHRA and CDR2 YSYEKL. V was pared by 4 bases and J by 5 bases, with 18 bases between. The CDR3 protein is CASSPSGGEWDEQYF. Written as DNA, the CDR3 is TGCGCCAGCAGCCCTTCCGGAGGGGAGTGGGACGAGCAGTACTTC.

This chain links TRBV19 with TRBJ1-5, with D tentatively TRBD1 (5 bases). V dropped 9 bases and J dropped 0 bases, with 15 bases sitting between them. Germline values: CDR1 LNHDA, CDR2 SQIVND (reference sequence). The CDR3 has 15 amino acids. In DNA form, the CDR3 reads TGTGCCAGCCTCCACGTCGGGGGTAGCAATCAGCCCCAGCATTTT. This translates into CASLHVGGSNQPQHF.